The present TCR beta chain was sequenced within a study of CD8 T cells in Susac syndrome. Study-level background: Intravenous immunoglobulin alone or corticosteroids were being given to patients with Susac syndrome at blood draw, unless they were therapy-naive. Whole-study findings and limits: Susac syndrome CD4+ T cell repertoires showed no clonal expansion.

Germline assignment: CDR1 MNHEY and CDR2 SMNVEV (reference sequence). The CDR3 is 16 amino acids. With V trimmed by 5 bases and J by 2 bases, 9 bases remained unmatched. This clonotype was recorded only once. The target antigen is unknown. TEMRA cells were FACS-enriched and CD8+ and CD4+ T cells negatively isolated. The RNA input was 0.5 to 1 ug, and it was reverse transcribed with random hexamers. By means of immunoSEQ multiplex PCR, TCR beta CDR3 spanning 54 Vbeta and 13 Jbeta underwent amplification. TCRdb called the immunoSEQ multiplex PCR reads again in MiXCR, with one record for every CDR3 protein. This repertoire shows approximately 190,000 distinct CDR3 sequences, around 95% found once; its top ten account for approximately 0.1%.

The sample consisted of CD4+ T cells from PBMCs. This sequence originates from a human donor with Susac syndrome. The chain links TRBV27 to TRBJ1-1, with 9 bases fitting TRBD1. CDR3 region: CASSPGTGYVNTEAFF. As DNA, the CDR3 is TGTGCCAGCAGTCCCGGGACAGGGTACGTAAACACTGAAGCTTTCTTT.